This T cell receptor (beta chain) was recovered during a study of blood T cell repertoires in COVID-19. The overall study: COVID-19 samples, acute and convalescent, were from the United States, Italy and Spain. Sources were T cells, B-cell-depleted T cells, or PBMCs; the material itself was cDNA or gDNA.

CDR1 is SGHRS, CDR2 YFSETQ, per germline. The CDR3 length is 14 residues. Deletions cut 0 bases from V and 8 bases from J, with 14 bases between. Original analysis: Reference gene primer amplification gave estimated nucleated cell counts. The data were produced by immunoSEQ multiplex PCR, yet TCRdb's version contains in-frame clones alone and is incomplete. D and trimming were read from the DNA, whereas the V and J calls and clone size are those reported in that table. The profile shows about 120,000 clones, approximately 86% of them singletons. The TCR was taken from a human donor in a cohort sampled during active COVID-19. Sequencing input: peripheral blood. This chain links TRBV5-1 with TRBJ1-2; unclear D gene. The CDR3 coding sequence is TGCGCCAGCAGCTTGGCCCTGGCAGCGTGGGGCTACACCTTC. Residues: CASSLALAAWGYTF.